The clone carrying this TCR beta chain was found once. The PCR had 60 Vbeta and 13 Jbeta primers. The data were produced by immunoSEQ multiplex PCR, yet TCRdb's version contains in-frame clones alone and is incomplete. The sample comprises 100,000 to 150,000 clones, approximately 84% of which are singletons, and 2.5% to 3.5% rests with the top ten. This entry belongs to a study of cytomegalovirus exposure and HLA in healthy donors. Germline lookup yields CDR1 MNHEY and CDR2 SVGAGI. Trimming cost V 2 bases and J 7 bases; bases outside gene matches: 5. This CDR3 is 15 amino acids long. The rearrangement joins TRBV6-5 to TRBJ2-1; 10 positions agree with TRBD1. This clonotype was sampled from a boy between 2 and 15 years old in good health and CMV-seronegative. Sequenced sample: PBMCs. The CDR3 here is CASSYGTGETNEQFF. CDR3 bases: TGTGCCAGCAGTTACGGGACAGGGGAGACGAATGAGCAGTTCTTC.